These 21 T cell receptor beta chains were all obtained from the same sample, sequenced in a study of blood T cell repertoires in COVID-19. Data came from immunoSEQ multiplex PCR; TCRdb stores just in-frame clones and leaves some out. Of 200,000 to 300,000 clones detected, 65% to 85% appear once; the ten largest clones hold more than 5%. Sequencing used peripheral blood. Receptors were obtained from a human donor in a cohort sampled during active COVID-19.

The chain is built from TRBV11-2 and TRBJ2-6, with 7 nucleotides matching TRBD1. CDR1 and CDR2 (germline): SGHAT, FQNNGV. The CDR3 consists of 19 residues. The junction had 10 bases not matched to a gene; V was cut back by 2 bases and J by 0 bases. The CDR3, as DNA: TGTGCCAGCAGCTTAATATGGGGGACAGCCCGCTCTGGGGCCAACGTCCTGACTTTC. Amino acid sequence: CASSLIWGTARSGANVLTF.

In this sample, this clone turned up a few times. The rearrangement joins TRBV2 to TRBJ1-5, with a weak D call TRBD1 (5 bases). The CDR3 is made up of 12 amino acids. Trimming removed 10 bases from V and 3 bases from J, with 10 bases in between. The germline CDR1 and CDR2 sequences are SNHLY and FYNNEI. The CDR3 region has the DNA TGTGCCACCCGACAGCCCAATCAGCCCCAGCATTTT. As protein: CATRQPNQPQHF.

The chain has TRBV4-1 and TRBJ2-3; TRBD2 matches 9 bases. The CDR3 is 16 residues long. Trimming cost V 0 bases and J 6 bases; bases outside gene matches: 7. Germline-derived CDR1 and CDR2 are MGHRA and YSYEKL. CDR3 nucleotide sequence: TGCGCCAGCAGCCAAGAGGGAAGCGGGGGGTTCGATACGCAGTATTTT. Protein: CASSQEGSGGFDTQYF.

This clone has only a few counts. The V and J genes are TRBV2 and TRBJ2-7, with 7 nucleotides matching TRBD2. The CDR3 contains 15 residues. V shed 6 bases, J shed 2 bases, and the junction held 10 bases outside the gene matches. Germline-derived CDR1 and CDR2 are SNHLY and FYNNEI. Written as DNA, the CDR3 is TGTGCCAGCAGCGAGGGGCAGGGAGGGACCTACGAGCAGTACTTC. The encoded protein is CASSEGQGGTYEQYF.

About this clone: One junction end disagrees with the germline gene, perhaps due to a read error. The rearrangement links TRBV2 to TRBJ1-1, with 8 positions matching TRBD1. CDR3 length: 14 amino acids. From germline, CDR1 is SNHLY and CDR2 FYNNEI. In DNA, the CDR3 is TGTGCCAGCAGTCAGGGACAGGTGAACTCTGAAGCTTTCTTT. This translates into CASSQGQVNSEAFF.

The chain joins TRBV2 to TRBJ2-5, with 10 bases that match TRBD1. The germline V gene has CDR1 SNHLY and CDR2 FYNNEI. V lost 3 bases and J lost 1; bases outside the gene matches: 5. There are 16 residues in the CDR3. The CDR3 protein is CASSDVGQGLQETQYF. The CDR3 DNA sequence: TGTGCCAGCAGTGATGTGGGACAGGGGCTCCAAGAGACCCAGTACTTC.

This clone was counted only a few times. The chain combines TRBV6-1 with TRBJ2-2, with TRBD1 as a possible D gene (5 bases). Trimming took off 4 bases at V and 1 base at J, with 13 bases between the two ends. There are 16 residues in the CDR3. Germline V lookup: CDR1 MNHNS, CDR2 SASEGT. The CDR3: CASSARARGNTGELFF. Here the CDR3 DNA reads TGTGCCAGCAGTGCTAGGGCTAGGGGGAACACCGGGGAGCTGTTTTTT.

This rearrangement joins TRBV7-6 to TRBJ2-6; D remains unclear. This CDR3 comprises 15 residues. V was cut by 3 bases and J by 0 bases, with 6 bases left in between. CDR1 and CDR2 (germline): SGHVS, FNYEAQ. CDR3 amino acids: CASSFQYSGANVLTF. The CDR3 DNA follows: TGTGCCAGCAGCTTCCAGTACTCTGGGGCCAACGTCCTGACTTTC.

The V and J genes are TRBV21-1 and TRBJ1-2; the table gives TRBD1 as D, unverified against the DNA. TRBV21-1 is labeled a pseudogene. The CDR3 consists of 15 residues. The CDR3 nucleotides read TGTGCCAGCAGCAAAGGTCGGGCAGGGGACGGAGGCTACACCTTC. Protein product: CASSKGRAGDGGYTF.

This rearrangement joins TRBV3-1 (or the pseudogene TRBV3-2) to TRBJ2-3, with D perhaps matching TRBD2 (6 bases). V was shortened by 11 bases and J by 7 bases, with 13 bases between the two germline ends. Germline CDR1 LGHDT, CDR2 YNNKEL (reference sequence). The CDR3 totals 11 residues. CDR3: CAVGSSNTQYF. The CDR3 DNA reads TGTGCCGTCGGGAGCTCAAATACGCAGTATTTT.

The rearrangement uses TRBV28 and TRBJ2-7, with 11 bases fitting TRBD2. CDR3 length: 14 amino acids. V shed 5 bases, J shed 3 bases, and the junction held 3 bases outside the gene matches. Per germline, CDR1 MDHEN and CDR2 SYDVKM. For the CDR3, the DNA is TGTGCCAGCAGTGGGACTAGCGGTTACTACGAGCAGTACTTC. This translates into CASSGTSGYYEQYF.

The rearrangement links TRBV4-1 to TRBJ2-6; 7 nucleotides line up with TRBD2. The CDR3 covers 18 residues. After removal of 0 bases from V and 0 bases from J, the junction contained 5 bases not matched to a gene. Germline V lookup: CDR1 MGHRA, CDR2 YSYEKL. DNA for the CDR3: TGCGCCAGCAGCCAAGACGAGGGAGGGCACTCTGGGGCCAACGTCCTGACTTTC. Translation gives CASSQDEGGHSGANVLTF.

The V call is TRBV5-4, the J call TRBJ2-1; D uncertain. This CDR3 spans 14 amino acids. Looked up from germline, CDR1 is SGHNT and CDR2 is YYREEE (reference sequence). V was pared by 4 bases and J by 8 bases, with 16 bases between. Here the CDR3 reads CASSRGPETDEQFF. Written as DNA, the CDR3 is TGTGCCAGCAGCCGTGGGCCCGAAACGGATGAGCAGTTCTTC. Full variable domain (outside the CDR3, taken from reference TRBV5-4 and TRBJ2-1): ETGVTQSPTHLIKTRGQQVTLRCSSQSGHNTVSWYQQALGQGPQFIFQYYREEENGRGNFPPRFSGLQFPNYSSELNVNALELDDSALYLCASSRGPETDEQFFGPGTRLTVL.

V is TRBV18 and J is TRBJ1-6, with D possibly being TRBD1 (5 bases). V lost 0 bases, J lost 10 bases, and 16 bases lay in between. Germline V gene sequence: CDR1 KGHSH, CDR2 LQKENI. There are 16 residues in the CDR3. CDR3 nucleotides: TGTGCCAGCTCACCACCGTACCAGGGAAGGGGATCACCCCTCCACTTT. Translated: CASSPPYQGRGSPLHF.

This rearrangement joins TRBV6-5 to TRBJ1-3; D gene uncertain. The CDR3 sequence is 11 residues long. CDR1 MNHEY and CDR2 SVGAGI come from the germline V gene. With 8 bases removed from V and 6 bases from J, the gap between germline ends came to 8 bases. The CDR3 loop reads CASRRLNTIYF. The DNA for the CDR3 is TGTGCCAGCCGGCGGTTAAACACCATATATTTT.

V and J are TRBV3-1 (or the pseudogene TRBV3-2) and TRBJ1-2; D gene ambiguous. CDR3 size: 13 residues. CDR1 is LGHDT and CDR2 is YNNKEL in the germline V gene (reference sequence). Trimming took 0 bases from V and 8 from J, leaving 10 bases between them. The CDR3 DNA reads TGTGCCAGCAGCCAAGAATCAACTATAGGCTACACCTTC. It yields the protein CASSQESTIGYTF.

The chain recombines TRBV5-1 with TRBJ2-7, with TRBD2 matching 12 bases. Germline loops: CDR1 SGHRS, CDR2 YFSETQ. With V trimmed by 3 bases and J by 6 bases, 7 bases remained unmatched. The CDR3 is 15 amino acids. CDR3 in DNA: TGCGCCAGCAGCTCCCTGACTAGCGGGAGTGGCGAGCAGTACTTC. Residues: CASSSLTSGSGEQYF.

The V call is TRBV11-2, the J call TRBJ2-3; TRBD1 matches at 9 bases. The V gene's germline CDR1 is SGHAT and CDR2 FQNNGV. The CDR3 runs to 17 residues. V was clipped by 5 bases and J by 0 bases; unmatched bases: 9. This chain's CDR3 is CASSAADRGSSTDTQYF. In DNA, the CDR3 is TGTGCCAGCAGCGCGGCGGACAGGGGTTCTAGCACAGATACGCAGTATTTT.

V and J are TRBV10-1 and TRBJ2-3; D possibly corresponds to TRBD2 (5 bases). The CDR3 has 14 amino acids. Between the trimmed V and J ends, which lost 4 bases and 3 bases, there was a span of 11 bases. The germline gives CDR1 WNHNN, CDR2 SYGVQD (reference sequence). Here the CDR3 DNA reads TGCGCCAGCAGTGTGCGGGTAGTGACAGATACGCAGTATTTT. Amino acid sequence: CASSVRVVTDTQYF.

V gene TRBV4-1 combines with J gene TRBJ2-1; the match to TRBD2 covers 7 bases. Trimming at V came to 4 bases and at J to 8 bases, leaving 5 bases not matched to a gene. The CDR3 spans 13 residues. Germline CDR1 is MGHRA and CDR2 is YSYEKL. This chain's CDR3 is CASSPWTRDEQFF. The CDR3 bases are TGCGCCAGCAGCCCTTGGACTAGGGATGAGCAGTTCTTC.

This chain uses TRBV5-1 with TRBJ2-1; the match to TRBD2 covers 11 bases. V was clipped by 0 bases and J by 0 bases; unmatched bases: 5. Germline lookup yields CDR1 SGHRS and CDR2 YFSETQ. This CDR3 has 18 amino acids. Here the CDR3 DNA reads TGCGCCAGCAGCTTGGGACTAGCGGGGTTCCTCTCCTACAATGAGCAGTTCTTC. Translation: CASSLGLAGFLSYNEQFF.